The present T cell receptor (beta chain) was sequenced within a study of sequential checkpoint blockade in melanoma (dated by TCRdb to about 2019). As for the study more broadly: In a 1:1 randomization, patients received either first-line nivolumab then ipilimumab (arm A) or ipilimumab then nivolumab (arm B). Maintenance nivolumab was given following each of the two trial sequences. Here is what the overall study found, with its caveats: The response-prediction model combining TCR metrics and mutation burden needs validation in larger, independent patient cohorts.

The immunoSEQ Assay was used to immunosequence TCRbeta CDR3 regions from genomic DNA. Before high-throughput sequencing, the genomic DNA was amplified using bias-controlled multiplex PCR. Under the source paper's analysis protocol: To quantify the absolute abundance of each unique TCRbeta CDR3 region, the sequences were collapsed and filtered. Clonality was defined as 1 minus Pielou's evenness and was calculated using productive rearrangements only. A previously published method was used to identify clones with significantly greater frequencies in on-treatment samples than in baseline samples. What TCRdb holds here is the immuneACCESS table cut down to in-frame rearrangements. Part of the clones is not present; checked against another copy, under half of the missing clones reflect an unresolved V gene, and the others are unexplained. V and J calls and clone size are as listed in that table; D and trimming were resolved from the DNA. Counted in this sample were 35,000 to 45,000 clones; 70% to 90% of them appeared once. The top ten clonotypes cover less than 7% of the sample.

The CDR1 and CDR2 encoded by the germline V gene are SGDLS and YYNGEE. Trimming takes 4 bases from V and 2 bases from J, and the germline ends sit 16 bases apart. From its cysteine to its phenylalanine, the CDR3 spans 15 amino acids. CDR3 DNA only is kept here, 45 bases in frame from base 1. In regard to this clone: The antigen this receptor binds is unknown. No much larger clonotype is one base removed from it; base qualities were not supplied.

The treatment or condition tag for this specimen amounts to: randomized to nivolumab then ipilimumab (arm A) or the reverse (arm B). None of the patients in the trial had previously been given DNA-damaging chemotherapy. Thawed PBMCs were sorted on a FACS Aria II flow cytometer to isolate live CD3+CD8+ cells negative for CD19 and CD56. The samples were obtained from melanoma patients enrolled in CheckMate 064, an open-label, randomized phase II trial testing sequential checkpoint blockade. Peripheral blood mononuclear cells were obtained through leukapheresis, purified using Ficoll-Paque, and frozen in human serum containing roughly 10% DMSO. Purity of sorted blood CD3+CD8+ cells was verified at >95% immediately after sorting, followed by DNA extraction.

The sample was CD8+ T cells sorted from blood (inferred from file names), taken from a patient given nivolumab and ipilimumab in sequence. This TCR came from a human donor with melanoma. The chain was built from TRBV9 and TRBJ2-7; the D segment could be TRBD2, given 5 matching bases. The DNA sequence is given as TGTGCCAGCAGCCCCCAGAGCGCGGAGGCCTACGAGCAGTACTTC. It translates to CASSPQSAEAYEQYF.